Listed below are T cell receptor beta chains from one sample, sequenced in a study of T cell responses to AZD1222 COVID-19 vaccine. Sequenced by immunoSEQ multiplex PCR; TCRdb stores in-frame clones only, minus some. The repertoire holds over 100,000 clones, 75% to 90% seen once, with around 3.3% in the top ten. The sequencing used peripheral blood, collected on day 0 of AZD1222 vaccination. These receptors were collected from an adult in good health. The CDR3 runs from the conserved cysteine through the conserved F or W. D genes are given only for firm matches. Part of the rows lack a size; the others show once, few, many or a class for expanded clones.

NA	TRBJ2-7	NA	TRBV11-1	TGTGCCAGCAGCTCTTCCAGGACCCGCGTGGGCGAGCAGTACTTC	CASSSSRTRVGEQYF
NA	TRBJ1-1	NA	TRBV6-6	TGTGCCAGTACCGCTGTGAGGGCAGGCGGCACTGAAGCTTTCTTT	CASTAVRAGGTEAFF
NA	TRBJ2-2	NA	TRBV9	TGTGCCAGCAGCGTAGCAGGGGTGGTCGGGGAGCTGTTTTTT	CASSVAGVVGELFF
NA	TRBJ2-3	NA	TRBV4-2	TGTGCCAGCAGCCAAGATCTCGGTCTGGATACGCAGTATTTT	CASSQDLGLDTQYF
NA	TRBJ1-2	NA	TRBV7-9	TGTGCCAGCAGCTTAGGGCCCCCCGGGACGGCCGCTAACTATGGCTACACCTTC	CASSLGPPGTAANYGYTF
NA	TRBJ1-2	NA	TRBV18	TGTGCCAGCTCCTACGTTCAATCGGGGGCCAACTATGGCTACACCTTC	CASSYVQSGANYGYTF
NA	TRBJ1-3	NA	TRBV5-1	TGCGCCAGCAGCTTGGCCGTTAGGAGGGGAAGCAACTCTGGAAACACCATATATTTT	CASSLAVRRGSNSGNTIYF
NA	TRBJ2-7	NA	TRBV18	TGTGCCAGCTCACCACGGGAGAGCGAGCAGTACTTC	CASSPRESEQYF
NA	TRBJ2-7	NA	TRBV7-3	TGTGCCAGCAGTGAATGGCCCACTTACGAGCAGTACTTC	CASSEWPTYEQYF
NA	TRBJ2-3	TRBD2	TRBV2	TGTGCCAGCACCCCGACTAGCTACGGAGATACGCAGTATTTT	CASTPTSYGDTQYF
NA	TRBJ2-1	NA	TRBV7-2	TGTGCCAGCAGCTTAGTAGGGGGAAGGGAGCAGTTCTTC	CASSLVGGREQFF
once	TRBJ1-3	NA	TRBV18	TGTGCCAGCTCACGTGTAGGGGACGGAAACACCATATATTTT	CASSRVGDGNTIYF
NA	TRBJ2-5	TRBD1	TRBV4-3	TGCGCCAGCAGCCAGGGACAGGGAGGGGAGACCCAGTACTTC	CASSQGQGGETQYF
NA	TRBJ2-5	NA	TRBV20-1	TGCAGTGCTAGAGGGGAGACCCAGTACTTC	CSARGETQYF
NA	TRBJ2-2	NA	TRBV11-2	TGTGCCAGCAGCTTAGAAGTAAACACCGGGGAGCTGTTTTTT	CASSLEVNTGELFF
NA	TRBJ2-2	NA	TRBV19	TGTGCCAGTAGTATTGGGACAACGAACACCGGGGAGCTGTTTTTT	CASSIGTTNTGELFF
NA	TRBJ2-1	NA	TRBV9	TGTGCCAGCAGCGTGGAGGACAGTTCTAGAGAGCAGTTCTTC	CASSVEDSSREQFF
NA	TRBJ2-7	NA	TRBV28	TGTGCCAGCAGTTTTAATTGGCGGGGTGGCGAGCAGTACTTC	CASSFNWRGGEQYF
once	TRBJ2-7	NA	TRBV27	TGTGCCAGCAGTTCTAGGGGCCCCTCCTACGAGCAGTACTTC	CASSSRGPSYEQYF
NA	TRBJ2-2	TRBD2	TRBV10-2	TGCGCCAGCACGGGGGGGTTGGGGGAGCTGTTTTTT	CASTGGLGELFF
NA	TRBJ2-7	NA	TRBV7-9	TGTGCCAGCAGCTCACCTACGTCCTACGAGCAGTACTTC	CASSSPTSYEQYF
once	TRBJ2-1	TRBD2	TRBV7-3	TGTGCCAGCAGCTTAGGCGGGGGGTACAATGAGCAGTTCTTC	CASSLGGGYNEQFF
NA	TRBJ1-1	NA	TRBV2	TGTGCCAGCAGCCTTGACCGCGGGAACACTGAAGCTTTCTTT	CASSLDRGNTEAFF
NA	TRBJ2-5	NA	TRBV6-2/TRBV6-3	TGTGCCAGCAGTTACGACAGCCAAGAGACCCAGTACTTC	CASSYDSQETQYF
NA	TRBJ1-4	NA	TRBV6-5	TGTGCCAGCAGTTACTCGGATAGGCCTTTCGGGGAAAAACTGTTTTTT	CASSYSDRPFGEKLFF
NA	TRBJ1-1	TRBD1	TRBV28	TGTGCCAGCAGTTTATTAGATATGAGGGACAGGACGAACACTGAAGCTTTCTTT	CASSLLDMRDRTNTEAFF
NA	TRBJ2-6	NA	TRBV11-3	TGTGCCAGCAGCCCACGGGCTGGGGCCAACGTCCTGACTTTC	CASSPRAGANVLTF
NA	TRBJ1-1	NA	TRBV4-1	TGCGCCAGCAGCCAAGATGTAGTAGCTTTCTTT	CASSQDVVAFF
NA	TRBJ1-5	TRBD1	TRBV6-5	TGTGCCAGCAGCCAAAGGGACAGGGACGATCAGCCCCAGCATTTT	CASSQRDRDDQPQHF
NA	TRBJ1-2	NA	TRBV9	TGTGCCAGCAGCGTGGGCAGGGGTGAGGGCTACACCTTC	CASSVGRGEGYTF
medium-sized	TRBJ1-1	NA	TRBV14	TGTGCCAGCAGCCAACTAATGACAGGGAACACTGAAGCTTTCTTT	CASSQLMTGNTEAFF
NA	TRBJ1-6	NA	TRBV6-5	TGTGCCAGCAGCCCGGGCCCCGGGAGGGCACCCCTCCACTTT	CASSPGPGRAPLHF
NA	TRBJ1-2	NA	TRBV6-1	TGTGCCAGCAGTGACCCGGGCAACTATGGCTACACCTTC	CASSDPGNYGYTF
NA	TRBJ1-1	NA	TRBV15	TGTGCCACCAGCAGCGAAGACAGGCGTGAAACTGAAGCTTTCTTT	CATSSEDRRETEAFF
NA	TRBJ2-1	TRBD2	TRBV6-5	TGTGCCAGCAGTTACTCCTTTCTAGCGGGGGGGCCGCGGTTCTTC	CASSYSFLAGGPRFF
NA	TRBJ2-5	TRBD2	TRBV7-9	TGTGCCAGCAGCGGACCAAAGCGGGAAGGGTTCGGGGAGACCCAGTACTTC	CASSGPKREGFGETQYF
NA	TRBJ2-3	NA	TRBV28	TGTGCCAGCAGTTCGGATACGCAGTATTTT	CASSSDTQYF
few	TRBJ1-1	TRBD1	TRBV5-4	TGTGCCAGCAGCTTGGGACAGGGGTACACTGAAGCTTTCTTT	CASSLGQGYTEAFF
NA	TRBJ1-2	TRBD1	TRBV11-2	TGTGCCAGCAGCTTAAATGTAATGGGGACAGGGTATCGGAACTATGGCTACACCTTC	CASSLNVMGTGYRNYGYTF
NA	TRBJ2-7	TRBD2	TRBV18	TGTGCCAGCTCCCCCGGACTAGCGGGAGAGTACGGGGAGCAGTACTTC	CASSPGLAGEYGEQYF
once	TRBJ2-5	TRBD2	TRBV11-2	TGTGCCGGGCCCCGCGGGGGGGACTTCAAAGAGACCCAGTACTTC	CAGPRGGDFKETQYF
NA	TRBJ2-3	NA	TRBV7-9	TGTGCCAGCAGCTTATTGGGGGATACGCAGTATTTT	CASSLLGDTQYF
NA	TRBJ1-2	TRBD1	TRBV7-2	TGTGCCAGCAGCTCCTGGGACAGGGGGATTCTTGAGACCTTC	CASSSWDRGILETF
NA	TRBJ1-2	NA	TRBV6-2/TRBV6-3	TGTGCCAGCAGTTACGCGGCAGGGGATGATCTCCAGGGCTACACCTTC	CASSYAAGDDLQGYTF
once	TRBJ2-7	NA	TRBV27	TGTGCCAGCAGTTTATCGAGGGCAGAACTATACTTC	CASSLSRAELYF
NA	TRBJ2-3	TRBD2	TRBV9	TGTGCCAGCAGCCCTGGGACTAGCGGGGCAACAGATACGCAGTATTTT	CASSPGTSGATDTQYF
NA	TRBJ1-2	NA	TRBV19	TGTGCCAGTAGTAACCGCGGGGAGGGCTATGGCTACACCTTC	CASSNRGEGYGYTF